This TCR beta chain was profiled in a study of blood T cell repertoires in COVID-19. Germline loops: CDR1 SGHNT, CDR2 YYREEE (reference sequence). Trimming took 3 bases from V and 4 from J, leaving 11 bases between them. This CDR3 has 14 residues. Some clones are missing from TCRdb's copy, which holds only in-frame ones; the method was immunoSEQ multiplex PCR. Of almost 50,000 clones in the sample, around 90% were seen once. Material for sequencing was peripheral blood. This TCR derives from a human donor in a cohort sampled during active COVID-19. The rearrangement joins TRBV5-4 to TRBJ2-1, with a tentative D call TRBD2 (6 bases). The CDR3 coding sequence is TGTGCCAGCAGCTCATCACTAGCTTACAATGAGCAGTTCTTC. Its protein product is CASSSSLAYNEQFF. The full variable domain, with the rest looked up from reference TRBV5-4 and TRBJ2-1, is ETGVTQSPTHLIKTRGQQVTLRCSSQSGHNTVSWYQQALGQGPQFIFQYYREEENGRGNFPPRFSGLQFPNYSSELNVNALELDDSALYLCASSSSLAYNEQFFGPGTRLTVL.